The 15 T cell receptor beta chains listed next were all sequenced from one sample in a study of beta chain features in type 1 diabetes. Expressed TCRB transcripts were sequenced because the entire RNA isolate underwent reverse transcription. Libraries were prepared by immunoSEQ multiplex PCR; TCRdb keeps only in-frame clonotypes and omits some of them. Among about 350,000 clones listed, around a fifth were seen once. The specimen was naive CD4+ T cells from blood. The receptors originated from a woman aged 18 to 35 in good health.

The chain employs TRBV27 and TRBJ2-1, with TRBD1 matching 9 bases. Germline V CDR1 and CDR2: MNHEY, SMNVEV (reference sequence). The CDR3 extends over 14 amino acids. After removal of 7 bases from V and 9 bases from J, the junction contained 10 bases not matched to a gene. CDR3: CASKWTGVRTEQFF. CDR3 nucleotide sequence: TGTGCCAGCAAATGGACAGGGGTCAGAACTGAGCAGTTCTTC.

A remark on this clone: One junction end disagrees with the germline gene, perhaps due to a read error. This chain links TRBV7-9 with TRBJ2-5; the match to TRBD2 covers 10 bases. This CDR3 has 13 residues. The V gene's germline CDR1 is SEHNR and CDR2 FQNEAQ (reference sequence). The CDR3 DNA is TGTGCCAGCACCTTAGCGGGGGGAGAGACCCAGTACTTC. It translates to CASTLAGGETQYF.

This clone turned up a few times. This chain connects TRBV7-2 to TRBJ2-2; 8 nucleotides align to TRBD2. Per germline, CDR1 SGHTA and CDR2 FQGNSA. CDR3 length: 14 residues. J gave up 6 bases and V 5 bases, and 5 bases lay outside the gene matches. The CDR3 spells CASSVLAGAGELFF. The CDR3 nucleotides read TGTGCCAGCAGCGTTCTAGCGGGCGCCGGGGAGCTGTTTTTT.

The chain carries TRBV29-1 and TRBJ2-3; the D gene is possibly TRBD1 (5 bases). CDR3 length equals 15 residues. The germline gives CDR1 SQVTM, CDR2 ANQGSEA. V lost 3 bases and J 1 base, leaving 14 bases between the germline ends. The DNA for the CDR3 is TGCAGCGTTGACCGGCAGGGCCTCCGCACAGATACGCAGTATTTT. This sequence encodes CSVDRQGLRTDTQYF.

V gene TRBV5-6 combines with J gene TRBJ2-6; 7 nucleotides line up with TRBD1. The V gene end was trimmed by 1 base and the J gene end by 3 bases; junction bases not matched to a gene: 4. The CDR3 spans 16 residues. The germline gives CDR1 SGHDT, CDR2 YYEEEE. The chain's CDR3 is CASSLTGDGGANVLTF. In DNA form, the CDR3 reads TGTGCCAGCAGCTTGACAGGGGATGGTGGGGCCAACGTCCTGACTTTC.

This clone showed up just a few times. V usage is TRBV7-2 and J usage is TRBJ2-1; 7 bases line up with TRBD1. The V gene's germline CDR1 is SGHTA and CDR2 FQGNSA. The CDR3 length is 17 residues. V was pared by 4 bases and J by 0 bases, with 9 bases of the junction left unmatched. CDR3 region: CASSSPTDRLSYNEQFF. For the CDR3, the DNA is TGTGCCAGCAGCTCTCCAACGGACAGGCTCTCCTACAATGAGCAGTTCTTC.

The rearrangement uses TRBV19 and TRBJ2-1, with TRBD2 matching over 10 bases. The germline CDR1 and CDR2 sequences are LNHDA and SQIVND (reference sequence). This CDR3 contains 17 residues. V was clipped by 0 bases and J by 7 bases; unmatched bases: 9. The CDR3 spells CASSIESSGSLINEQFF. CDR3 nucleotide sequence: TGTGCCAGTAGTATAGAATCTAGCGGGAGTCTCATAAATGAGCAGTTCTTC.

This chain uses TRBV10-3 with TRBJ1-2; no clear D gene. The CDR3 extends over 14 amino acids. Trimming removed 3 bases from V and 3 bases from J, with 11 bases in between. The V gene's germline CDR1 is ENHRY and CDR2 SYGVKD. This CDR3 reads CAISDVGSDYGYTF. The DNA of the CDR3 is TGTGCCATCAGTGATGTAGGCAGCGACTATGGCTACACCTTC.

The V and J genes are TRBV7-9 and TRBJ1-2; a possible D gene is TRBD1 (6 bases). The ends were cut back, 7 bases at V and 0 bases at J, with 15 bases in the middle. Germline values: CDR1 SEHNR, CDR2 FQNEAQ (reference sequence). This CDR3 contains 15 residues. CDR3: CASTNSRGANYGYTF. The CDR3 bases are TGTGCCAGCACAAACTCCAGGGGCGCTAACTATGGCTACACCTTC.

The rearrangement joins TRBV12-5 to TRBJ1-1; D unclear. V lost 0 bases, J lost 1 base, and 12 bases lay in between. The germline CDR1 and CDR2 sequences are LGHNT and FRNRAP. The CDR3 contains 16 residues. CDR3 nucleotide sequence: TGTGCTAGTGGTTTGGTCCTGTTAGGGAGGAACACTGAAGCTTTCTTT. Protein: CASGLVLLGRNTEAFF.

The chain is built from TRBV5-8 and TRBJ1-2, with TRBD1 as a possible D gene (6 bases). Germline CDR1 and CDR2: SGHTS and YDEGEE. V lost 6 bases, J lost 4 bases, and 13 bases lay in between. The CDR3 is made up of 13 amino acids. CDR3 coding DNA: TGTGCCAGCAATCTACAGGGCGGCTATGGCTACACCTTC. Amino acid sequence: CASNLQGGYGYTF. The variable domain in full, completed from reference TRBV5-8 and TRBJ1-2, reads EAGVTQSPTHLIKTRGQQATLRCSPISGHTSVYWYQQALGLGLQFLLWYDEGEERNRGNFPPRFSGRQFPNYSSELNVNALELEDSALYLCASNLQGGYGYTFGSGTRLTVV.

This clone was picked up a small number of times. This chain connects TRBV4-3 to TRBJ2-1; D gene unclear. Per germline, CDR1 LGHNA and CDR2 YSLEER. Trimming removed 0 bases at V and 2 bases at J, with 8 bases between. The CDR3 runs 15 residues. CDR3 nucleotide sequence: TGCGCCAGCAGCCAAGATGGCCTAGCCTACAATGAGCAGTTCTTC. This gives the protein CASSQDGLAYNEQFF.

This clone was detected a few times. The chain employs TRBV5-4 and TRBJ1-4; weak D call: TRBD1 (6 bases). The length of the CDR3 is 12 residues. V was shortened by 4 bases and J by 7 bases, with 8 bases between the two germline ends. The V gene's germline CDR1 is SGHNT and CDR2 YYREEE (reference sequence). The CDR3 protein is CASSRGSEKLFF. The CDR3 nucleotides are TGTGCCAGCAGCAGGGGGAGTGAAAAACTGTTTTTT.

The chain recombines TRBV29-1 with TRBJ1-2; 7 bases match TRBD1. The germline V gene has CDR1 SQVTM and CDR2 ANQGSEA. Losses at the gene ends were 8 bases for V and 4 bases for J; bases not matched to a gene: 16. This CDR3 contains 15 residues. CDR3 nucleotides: TGCAGCACTACCAAAGGGGCAGGGGGTGGCTATGGCTACACCTTC. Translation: CSTTKGAGGGYGYTF. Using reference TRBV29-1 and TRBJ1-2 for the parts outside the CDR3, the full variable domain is SAVISQKPSRDICQRGTSLTIQCQVDSQVTMMFWYRQQPGQSLTLIATANQGSEATYESGFVIDKFPISRPNLTFSTLTVSNMSPEDSSIYLCSTTKGAGGGYGYTFGSGTRLTVV.

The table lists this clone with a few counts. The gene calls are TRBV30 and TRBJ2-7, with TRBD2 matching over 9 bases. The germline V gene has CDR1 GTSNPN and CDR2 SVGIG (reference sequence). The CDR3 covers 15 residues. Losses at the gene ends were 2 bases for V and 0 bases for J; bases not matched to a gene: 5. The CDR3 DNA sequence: TGTGCCTGGAGTCCTAGCGGGAAATACTCCTACGAGCAGTACTTC. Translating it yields CAWSPSGKYSYEQYF.